A single sample gave rise to the 10 T cell receptor beta chains below, sequenced in a study of identical twins. TCRdb analysed the 5' RACE reads with MiXCR anew, one entry per CDR3 protein. This sample yields about 890,000 distinct CDR3 sequences, of which 9% to 15% are seen a single time; under 2% belongs to the top ten. This same sample was also taken into another study, of yellow fever vaccine responses in identical twins.

Sequencing input: PBMCs. These receptors were obtained from a young woman in good health.

This clonotype was seen more than once but under ten times. V is TRBV4-1 and J is TRBJ2-2; the D is unclear. Germline lookup yields CDR1 MGHRA and CDR2 YSYEKL. The CDR3 runs to 15 residues. The ends were cut back, 3 bases at V and 3 bases at J, with 11 bases in the middle. CDR3 in amino acids: CASSHQRFDTGELFF. The CDR3 bases are TGCGCCAGCAGCCACCAGAGGTTTGACACCGGGGAGCTGTTTTTT.

This clonotype was counted between two and nine times. The gene calls are TRBV20-1 and TRBJ2-4; 7 nucleotides match TRBD1. CDR1 is DFQATT, CDR2 SNEGSKA, per germline (reference sequence). Trimming at V came to 3 bases and at J to 4 bases, leaving 6 bases not matched to a gene. The length of the CDR3 is 14 residues. The CDR3 nucleotides read TGCAGTGCTAGTGCAGGGGGAGAAAAAAACATTCAGTACTTC. As protein: CSASAGGEKNIQYF.

This clonotype was observed many times. The genes are TRBV10-3 and TRBJ2-7; possible D gene TRBD1, 6 bases. Germline loops: CDR1 ENHRY, CDR2 SYGVKD. This CDR3 contains 14 residues. Trimming removed 5 bases at V and 2 bases at J, with 13 bases between. CDR3 amino acids: CAISLTGQTYEQYF. Written as DNA, the CDR3 is TGTGCCATCAGTTTGACGGGACAAACCTACGAGCAGTACTTC.

This clonotype was counted once. The V and J genes are TRBV7-8 and TRBJ1-6; D is unresolved. This CDR3 contains 16 residues. V dropped 4 bases and J dropped 9 bases, with 19 bases sitting between them. Germline V gene data show CDR1 as SGHVS and CDR2 as FQNEAQ. CDR3 bases: TGTGCCAGCAGCTCTCTCACTGGGCTCCGGGGTTCACCCCTCCACTTT. This gives the protein CASSSLTGLRGSPLHF.

The chain recombines TRBV4-1 with TRBJ2-5, with D possibly matching TRBD2 (7 bases). Deletions cut 3 bases from V and 5 bases from J, with 22 bases between. Germline CDR1 and CDR2: MGHRA and YSYEKL. CDR3 length: 17 amino acids. In DNA form, the CDR3 reads TGCGCCAGCAGCCATTTATCACGGACTAGGGGGAAGGAGACCCAGTACTTC. It is translated as CASSHLSRTRGKETQYF.

CDR3 coding DNA: TGTGCCAGCAGAACGGGACAGGGGCTAGCTGAAGCTTTCTTT. It specifies CASRTGQGLAEAFF. V gene TRBV6-1 combines with J gene TRBJ1-1, with 10 bases that match TRBD1. The V segment lost 6 bases and the J segment 6 bases; nucleotides outside the gene matches: 7. This CDR3 is 14 amino acids long. Germline loops: CDR1 MNHNS, CDR2 SASEGT.

This clonotype was recorded many times. The gene calls are TRBV5-1 and TRBJ1-5; 7 nucleotides agree with TRBD1. Germline CDR1 SGHRS, CDR2 YFSETQ. The CDR3 extends over 14 amino acids. Trimming removed 4 bases from V and 7 bases from J; junction bases left unmatched: 8. The CDR3 region is CASSPGGVGQPQHF. The CDR3 nucleotides are TGCGCCAGCAGCCCAGGGGGGGTAGGACAGCCCCAGCATTTT.

This chain connects TRBV7-6 to TRBJ2-3; 10 bases are a match to TRBD2. This CDR3 region has 17 residues. Germline CDR1 reads SGHVS; CDR2 reads FNYEAQ. The junction had 8 bases not matched to a gene; V was cut back by 5 bases and J by 0 bases. CDR3 region: CASSPRLAGLSTDTQYF. The DNA for the CDR3 is TGTGCCAGCAGCCCTCGACTAGCGGGCCTTAGCACAGATACGCAGTATTTT.

In this sample, this clonotype turned up a few times. This rearrangement joins TRBV29-1 to TRBJ2-7; D remains unclear. Germline V gene data show CDR1 as SQVTM and CDR2 as ANQGSEA. The CDR3 is made up of 12 amino acids. Deletions cut 4 bases from V and 5 bases from J, with 12 bases between. This CDR3 reads CSVVLVSDEQYF. The CDR3, as DNA: TGCAGCGTTGTATTGGTCTCTGACGAGCAGTACTTC.

V is TRBV11-2 and J is TRBJ2-5, with TRBD1 matching 7 bases. The V and J ends lost 1 base and 4 bases, in that order; junction bases with no gene match: 3. The germline V gene has CDR1 SGHAT and CDR2 FQNNGV. This CDR3 spans 14 amino acids. The CDR3 nucleotides read TGTGCCAGCAGCTTAGTACAGGGGATAGAGACCCAGTACTTC. It specifies CASSLVQGIETQYF.